This passage covers 25 T cell receptor beta chains from one sample sequenced in a study of CD8+CD57+ T cells in acquired aplastic anemia. Genomic DNA acted as the template from which TCR beta VDJ combination and CDR3 sequence profiling were carried out. TCRdb processed the reads anew with MiXCR; each CDR3 protein has one entry. Here the sample spans 350,000 to 450,000 distinct CDR3 sequences, 55% to 70% being singletons. Source material: sorted CD4+, CD8+, or CD8+CD57+ T cells (not recorded which) from PBMCs. The receptors were sampled from a human donor in good health, serving as a control.

Details on this clonotype: Lacking the conserved final phenylalanine or tryptophan, this CDR3 likely reflects a read error. The DNA is omitted, as the CDR3 cannot be located on it reliably, and the CDR3 follows TCRdb's listing. The rearrangement links TRBV9 to TRBJ1-1. Germline-derived CDR1 and CDR2 are SGDLS and YYNGEE. Ends included, the CDR3 has 13 residues. CDR3 residues: CASSAPPFTGAAV.

As to this clonotype: An end of the junction does not agree with germline; a read error may underlie this. The rearrangement uses TRBV9 and TRBJ2-2, with D perhaps matching TRBD2 (6 bases). Looked up from germline, CDR1 is SGDLS and CDR2 is YYNGEE. This CDR3 is built from 15 residues. The CDR3 region is CASSRSAGISGELFF. The CDR3 DNA reads TGTGCCAGCAGTCGAAGCGCGGGGATTTCCGGGGAACTGTTTTTT.

The sample holds many counts of this clonotype. The chain links TRBV20-1 to TRBJ2-5; D is ambiguous. This CDR3 has 12 residues. V was pared by 6 bases and J by 5 bases, with 13 bases between. Germline lookup yields CDR1 DFQATT and CDR2 SNEGSKA (reference sequence). The CDR3 loop is CSAPTSSETQYF. CDR3 DNA sequence: TGCAGTGCCCCGACCTCTTCGGAGACCCAGTACTTC.

Concerning this clonotype: This CDR3 is missing its conserved last phenylalanine or tryptophan, likely due to a read error. J is TRBJ2-3 and V is TRBV6-4; D tentatively reads TRBD1 or TRBD2 (5 bases each). CDR1 MRHNA and CDR2 SNTAGT come from the germline V gene. V was trimmed by 5 bases and J by 3 bases, leaving 12 bases between them. The CDR3 has 14 amino acids. For the CDR3, the DNA is TGTGCCAGCAGTACCGGGGCCGTTACAGATACGCAGTATCAG. Encoded protein: CASSTGAVTDTQYQ.

V gene TRBV7-2 combines with J gene TRBJ2-7; possibly TRBD2 for D (6 bases). CDR1 is SGHTA and CDR2 is FQGNSA in the germline V gene. This CDR3 has 14 amino acids. Trimming removed 6 bases from V and 5 bases from J, with 17 bases in between. In DNA form, the CDR3 reads TGTGCCAGCAGTGGGACGGGAGCTTACAACGAGCAGTACTTC. Encoded protein: CASSGTGAYNEQYF.

This clonotype was seen only once. Since the CDR3 does not end with the conserved phenylalanine or tryptophan, this likely comes from a read error. Because the CDR3's place on the DNA is in doubt, the DNA is left out and the CDR3 is given as listed by TCRdb. The chain is built from TRBV7-2 and TRBJ2-1; the table gives TRBD1 as D, unverified against the DNA. The germline CDR1 and CDR2 sequences are SGHTA and FQGNSA. The CDR3 is 13 amino acids long, termini counted. The chain's CDR3 is CASRRESQPQHFG.

This clonotype occurred many times. V gene TRBV7-2 combines with J gene TRBJ2-7; 7 positions agree with TRBD2. V lost 4 bases, J lost 0 bases, and 3 bases stayed unmatched. The length of the CDR3 is 14 residues. Germline V lookup: CDR1 SGHTA, CDR2 FQGNSA. This CDR3 reads CASSSRGSSYEQYF. The DNA of the CDR3 is TGTGCCAGCAGCTCGCGGGGGAGCTCCTACGAGCAGTACTTC. Based on the CDR3 plus reference TRBV7-2 and TRBJ2-7, the full variable domain is GAGVSQSPSNKVTEKGKDVELRCDPISGHTALYWYRQSLGQGLEFLIYFQGNSAPDKSGLPSDRFSAERTGGSVSTLTIQRTQQEDSAVYLCASSSRGSSYEQYFGPGTRLTVT.

This clonotype was recorded only once. This chain uses TRBV11-3 with TRBJ1-6; no firm D call. From germline, CDR1 is SGHNT and CDR2 YENEEA. Trimming removed 1 base from V and 7 bases from J, with 8 bases in between. The CDR3 is 14 amino acids. In DNA form, the CDR3 reads TGTGCCAGCAGCTTAGTAAGTGGGAATTCACCCCTCCACTTT. Protein product: CASSLVSGNSPLHF.

For this clonotype: Compared with germline, one end of the junction differs, possibly owing to a read error. The V gene is TRBV7-2, the J gene TRBJ2-3, with D possibly called TRBD1 or TRBD2 (6 bases each). The CDR3 runs 14 residues. Germline-derived CDR1 and CDR2 are SGHTA and FQGNSA. The DNA for the CDR3 is TGTGCCAGCAGCGTCGAGGGGGGCGGCAATCAGCAGCAGTTT. It codes for CASSVEGGGNQQQF.

A remark on this clonotype: Its ends do not fully match the called genes, so a read error is possible. The J gene is TRBJ1-1, the V gene TRBV7-2; D unclear. CDR1 and CDR2 from the germline V gene are SGHTA and FQGNSA. CDR3 size: 14 residues. The CDR3 coding sequence is TGTGCCAGCAGCTTAGTAAGGGCGGGCGCTGAAGCTTACTTT. This codes for CASSLVRAGAEAYF.

As regards this clonotype: This may be a read error: a much more frequent sequence differs by one nucleotide. The missing conserved phenylalanine or tryptophan at the end of this CDR3 makes a read error likely. The genes are TRBV12-3 or TRBV12-4 and TRBJ1-1; no definite D call. V was clipped by 2 bases and J by 4 bases, with 11 bases between them. The CDR3 consists of 14 residues. The CDR3: CASSLWYGRTEAFL. The CDR3 region has the DNA TGTGCCAGCAGTTTATGGTACGGTCGCACTGAAGCTTTCCTT.

In this sample, this clonotype turned up many times. The rearrangement links TRBV2 to TRBJ1-2; tentative D call: TRBD1 (6 bases). This CDR3 region has 16 residues. V dropped 4 bases and J dropped 4 bases, with 19 bases sitting between them. Per the germline V gene, CDR1 is SNHLY and CDR2 is FYNNEI. The CDR3: CASSGGGGGRSYGYTF. DNA for the CDR3: TGTGCCAGCAGTGGAGGGGGTGGGGGTCGGAGCTATGGCTACACCTTC. The variable domain in full, completed from reference TRBV2 and TRBJ1-2, reads EPEVTQTPSHQVTQMGQEVILRCVPISNHLYFYWYRQILGQKVEFLVSFYNNEISEKSEIFDDQFSVERPDGSNFTLKIRSTKLEDSAMYFCASSGGGGGRSYGYTFGSGTRLTVV.

The CDR3 nucleotides read TGTGCCAGCAGCGCGACGGCGACAGGCACAGATACGCAGTATTTT. This encodes CASSATATGTDTQYF. The chain links TRBV9 to TRBJ2-3; tentative D call: TRBD1 (5 bases). Germline V gene data show CDR1 as SGDLS and CDR2 as YYNGEE. Trimming left V 3 bases short and J 1 base short, with 12 bases between. CDR3 length: 15 amino acids.

This clonotype was picked up many times. The V call is TRBV20-1, the J call TRBJ1-2; the D gene is possibly TRBD1 (6 bases). CDR3 size: 12 residues. Germline lookup yields CDR1 DFQATT and CDR2 SNEGSKA (reference sequence). The germline V and J ends were trimmed by 2 bases and 5 bases, with 9 bases remaining between them. As DNA, the CDR3 is TGCAGTGCTAGATTGCAGGGGTATGGCTACACCTTC. Amino acid sequence: CSARLQGYGYTF.

This clonotype was counted many times. This sequence joins TRBV20-1 and TRBJ1-1; TRBD1 is a possible D gene (6 bases). The CDR3 is 13 residues long. Germline loops: CDR1 DFQATT, CDR2 SNEGSKA (reference sequence). Trimming left V 2 bases short and J 7 bases short, with 14 bases between. CDR3 coding DNA: TGCAGTGCTAGAATTGAGGGGGACGTTGAAGCTTTCTTT. Amino acid sequence: CSARIEGDVEAFF.

This clonotype was counted at least ten times. The genes are TRBV7-2 and TRBJ2-1; D not certain. Trimming took 1 base from V and 7 from J, leaving 8 bases between them. The CDR3 totals 13 residues. The germline CDR1 and CDR2 sequences are SGHTA and FQGNSA. CDR3 bases: TGTGCCAGCAGCTTAGTCCCCCTTAATGAGCAGTTCTTC. This gives the protein CASSLVPLNEQFF. The full variable domain, in which reference TRBV7-2 and TRBJ2-1 provide the parts outside the CDR3, is GAGVSQSPSNKVTEKGKDVELRCDPISGHTALYWYRQSLGQGLEFLIYFQGNSAPDKSGLPSDRFSAERTGGSVSTLTIQRTQQEDSAVYLCASSLVPLNEQFFGPGTRLTVL.

The V gene is TRBV7-2, the J gene TRBJ1-5; D gene ambiguous. The ends were cut back, 3 bases at V and 14 bases at J, with 20 bases in the middle. The CDR3 is 14 residues long. Germline-derived CDR1 and CDR2 are SGHTA and FQGNSA. In DNA, the CDR3 is TGTGCCAGCAGCTTCATGGCTGGAGGTTACCATAAGCATTTT. It yields the protein CASSFMAGGYHKHF.

This clonotype was observed at least ten times. The rearrangement joins TRBV5-1 to TRBJ2-1; possibly TRBD1 or TRBD2 for D (6 bases each). This CDR3 is 16 amino acids long. CDR1 and CDR2 from the germline V gene are SGHRS and YFSETQ. Trimming stripped 3 bases from V and 6 bases from J, with 19 bases between. As DNA, the CDR3 is TGCGCCAGCAGCTGGAGGGGGGATCCCCCCCTCAATGAGCAGTTCTTC. This encodes CASSWRGDPPLNEQFF.

This clonotype was picked up many times. The chain links TRBV5-1 to TRBJ1-3; D is ambiguous. The CDR3 covers 16 residues. Per germline, CDR1 SGHRS and CDR2 YFSETQ. V lost 0 bases to trimming and J lost 0 bases, with 10 bases between them. Here the CDR3 DNA reads TGCGCCAGCAGCTTGGCCTCACGGTTCTCTGGAAACACCATATATTTT. It encodes CASSLASRFSGNTIYF.

The J gene is TRBJ2-3, the V gene TRBV15; D is perhaps TRBD2 (5 bases). The germline V gene encodes CDR1 LNHNV and CDR2 YYDKDF (reference sequence). Between the trimmed V and J ends, which lost 0 bases and 1 base, there was a span of 8 bases. The CDR3 covers 15 residues. CDR3 region: CATSRDRGGTDTQYF. CDR3 DNA: TGTGCCACCAGCAGAGATCGGGGTGGCACAGATACGCAGTATTTT.

The table lists this clonotype with many counts. This chain links TRBV20-1 with TRBJ2-7; 7 nucleotides match TRBD1. The trim removed 6 bases at V and 3 bases at J, leaving 8 bases unmatched. Germline values: CDR1 DFQATT, CDR2 SNEGSKA (reference sequence). The CDR3 sequence is 13 residues long. The DNA of the CDR3 is TGCAGTGCCGAACAGGGGCGCTTCTACGAGCAGTACTTC. This gives the protein CSAEQGRFYEQYF.

This sequence joins TRBV7-2 and TRBJ2-7, with TRBD1 as a possible D gene (6 bases). The CDR3 sequence is 16 residues long. V lost 5 bases, J lost 10 bases, and 27 bases lay in between. The germline V gene encodes CDR1 SGHTA and CDR2 FQGNSA. CDR3 sequence (DNA): TGTGCCAGCAGCGGATTGGGGGCCGGGCCCATTAACACTCAGTACTTC. Protein sequence: CASSGLGAGPINTQYF.

V usage is TRBV2 and J usage is TRBJ2-5, with 10 positions matching TRBD2. The V gene end was trimmed by 6 bases and the J gene end by 5 bases; junction bases not matched to a gene: 9. Germline CDR1 reads SNHLY; CDR2 reads FYNNEI. The CDR3 runs to 15 residues. For the CDR3, the DNA is TGTGCCAGCAGACTAGCGGGGTCCTCCCGCGAGACCCAGTACTTC. Encoded protein: CASRLAGSSRETQYF. The whole variable domain, remainder taken from reference TRBV2 and TRBJ2-5, is EPEVTQTPSHQVTQMGQEVILRCVPISNHLYFYWYRQILGQKVEFLVSFYNNEISEKSEIFDDQFSVERPDGSNFTLKIRSTKLEDSAMYFCASRLAGSSRETQYFGPGTRLLVL.

This clonotype was counted at least ten times. This chain links TRBV5-8 with TRBJ2-7, with D possibly matching TRBD1 (6 bases). The ends were cut back, 1 base at V and 3 bases at J, with 14 bases in the middle. CDR1 is SGHTS and CDR2 is YDEGEE in the germline V gene. This CDR3 has 15 amino acids. The CDR3 bases are TGTGCCAGCAGCTTGTTCCTTCGGGACAACTACGAGCAGTACTTC. Protein sequence: CASSLFLRDNYEQYF.

The chain links TRBV4-3 to TRBJ2-5; 8 bases are a match to TRBD2. The germline V gene encodes CDR1 LGHNA and CDR2 YSLEER. The CDR3 totals 15 residues. Trimming at V came to 4 bases and at J to 4 bases, leaving 8 bases not matched to a gene. This CDR3 is CASSPGGAVRETQYF. The CDR3 bases are TGCGCCAGCAGCCCCGGGGGGGCAGTCCGAGAGACCCAGTACTTC.